These 16 T cell receptor beta chains share one sample of origin, sequenced in a study of regulatory T cells in long-lasting Graves disease. As to time point: newly diagnosed GD, antithyroid drugs for less than 3 months. PBMCs were the source of the RNA used for TCR sequencing. The authors built TCR beta libraries using iRepertoire HTBI primers and Arm-PCR of CDR3 regions. TCRdb fed the multiplex PCR reads into MiXCR, producing one record per CDR3 protein. In the table there are under 250,000 distinct CDR3 sequences, approximately 18% of which are singletons. These data were also reused for a study on T cells in Graves' hyperthyroidism and ophthalmopathy.

The source was peripheral blood mononuclear cells (PBMCs), collected at new diagnosis, from a patient treated with antithyroid drugs. The receptors were sampled from a woman aged 30 to 39 with Graves disease.

As regards this clonotype: One base away lies a much larger clone, so this may be a sequencing read error. As the CDR3 is not closed by the conserved phenylalanine or tryptophan, this likely results from a read error. The genes are TRBV20-1 and TRBJ2-7; TRBD2 aligns across 8 bases. CDR3 size: 14 residues. V was pared by 6 bases and J by 2 bases, with 9 bases of the junction left unmatched. Per the germline V gene, CDR1 is DFQATT and CDR2 is SNEGSKA (reference sequence). The CDR3 sequence: CSAPGLGPPYEQYS. DNA of the CDR3: TGCAGTGCCCCGGGACTAGGGCCCCCCTACGAGCAGTACTCC.

The rearrangement uses TRBV27 and TRBJ2-1; TRBD1 matches at 10 bases. V gave up 4 bases and J gave up 9 bases; unmatched junction bases: 9. The length of the CDR3 is 15 residues. The germline V gene has CDR1 MNHEY and CDR2 SMNVEV (reference sequence). The DNA for the CDR3 is TGTGCCAGCAGTTCCCCGACAGGGGGCATGGGTGAGCAGTTCTTC. This translates into CASSSPTGGMGEQFF.

A note on this clonotype: This clone may be a read error of a much larger clone one base away. The V gene is TRBV11-2, the J gene TRBJ2-7; TRBD2 matches at 11 bases. CDR1 SGHAT and CDR2 FQNNGV come from the germline V gene. The CDR3 totals 16 residues. V gave up 1 base and J gave up 6 bases; unmatched junction bases: 8. Here the CDR3 reads CASSLASGGSSPEQYF. Here the CDR3 DNA reads TGTGCCAGCAGCTTAGCTAGCGGGGGGTCCTCGCCCGAGCAGTACTTC.

The J gene is TRBJ2-3, the V gene TRBV11-1; TRBD2 matches at 14 bases. Trimming at V came to 3 bases and at J to 4 bases, leaving 9 bases not matched to a gene. Germline CDR1 is SGHAT and CDR2 is FQDESV (reference sequence). CDR3 length equals 18 residues. The CDR3 region has the DNA TGTGCCAGCAGCTTTCCGGGACTAGCGGGAGTTTCCCCAGATACGCAGTATTTT. Amino acid sequence: CASSFPGLAGVSPDTQYF. The full variable domain, rest sourced from reference TRBV11-1 and TRBJ2-3, is EAEVAQSPRYKITEKSQAVAFWCDPISGHATLYWYRQILGQGPELLVQFQDESVVDDSQLPKDRFSAERLKGVDSTLKIQPAELGDSAMYLCASSFPGLAGVSPDTQYFGPGTRLTVL.

This clonotype has a handful of counts. The chain employs TRBV13 and TRBJ2-7; D is possibly TRBD1 or TRBD2 (5 bases each). The CDR3 extends over 15 amino acids. Germline lookup yields CDR1 PRHDT and CDR2 FYEKMQ (reference sequence). Trimming left V 5 bases short and J 0 bases short, with 14 bases between. CDR3 in amino acids: CASSSRDGFSYEQYF. DNA for the CDR3: TGTGCCAGCAGCAGCCGGGACGGGTTCTCCTACGAGCAGTACTTC.

This clonotype was observed at least ten times. This CDR3 reads CASSLPGGSNSPLHF. CDR3 DNA sequence: TGTGCCAGCAGCTTGCCAGGGGGCTCGAATTCACCCCTCCACTTT. The gene calls are TRBV5-4 and TRBJ1-6; TRBD1 matches 8 bases. CDR1 and CDR2 from the germline V gene are SGHNT and YYREEE (reference sequence). The CDR3 covers 15 residues. The junction had 4 bases not matched to a gene; V was cut back by 1 base and J by 7 bases.

This clonotype was counted between two and nine times. V and J are TRBV2 and TRBJ2-2; D gene uncertain. The CDR3 spans 13 residues. V was trimmed by 8 bases and J by 5 bases, leaving 12 bases between them. Germline-derived CDR1 and CDR2 are SNHLY and FYNNEI. The CDR3 region is CASGRDQTGELFF. The CDR3 region has the DNA TGTGCCAGCGGTAGGGATCAGACCGGGGAGCTGTTTTTT.

This clonotype was counted many times. This sequence joins TRBV20-1 and TRBJ2-7; perhaps TRBD1 as D (5 bases). Looked up from germline, CDR1 is DFQATT and CDR2 is SNEGSKA (reference sequence). V was trimmed by 1 base and J by 2 bases, leaving 6 bases between them. This CDR3 has 12 residues. This CDR3 reads CSARGGPYEQYF. CDR3 DNA: TGCAGTGCTAGAGGGGGCCCCTACGAGCAGTACTTC.

This clonotype was observed many times. The chain uses TRBV19 and TRBJ1-2; D gene uncertain. Germline CDR1 LNHDA, CDR2 SQIVND (reference sequence). Trimming removed 7 bases from V and 8 bases from J, with 17 bases in between. This CDR3 region has 13 residues. CDR3 nucleotide sequence: TGTGCCAGTATCTCACGTGGGCTGCTGGGCTACACCTTC. This encodes CASISRGLLGYTF.

About this clonotype: One end of the junction is discordant with germline, which a read error may explain. The V call is TRBV11-2, the J call TRBJ2-1; maybe TRBD1 (6 bases). Germline V gene lookup returns CDR1 SGHAT and CDR2 FQNNGV. The CDR3 is 16 amino acids. The CDR3 nucleotides are TGTGCCGGCAGCCTAATTACAGGGATATCCTACAATGAGCAGTTCTTC. Translated: CAGSLITGISYNEQFF.

This clonotype was counted only a few times. The V call is TRBV6-9, the J call TRBJ2-3; 8 bases fit TRBD2. Losses at the gene ends were 3 bases for V and 4 bases for J; bases not matched to a gene: 9. The CDR3 is 16 amino acids. Per germline, CDR1 MNHGY and CDR2 SVAAGI. The CDR3 region is CASSYASAGVADTQYF. The DNA for the CDR3 is TGTGCCAGCAGTTACGCTTCAGCGGGGGTGGCAGATACGCAGTATTTT.

This clonotype showed up many times. The genes are TRBV5-1 and TRBJ1-1; TRBD1 is a possible D gene (6 bases). V lost 4 bases and J 3 bases, leaving 10 bases between the germline ends. This CDR3 is built from 13 residues. Germline assignment: CDR1 SGHRS and CDR2 YFSETQ. The CDR3 coding sequence is TGCGCCAGCAGCATGACAGGAGACACTGAAGCTTTCTTT. The encoded protein is CASSMTGDTEAFF.

In its sample, this clonotype was seen many times. This chain links TRBV13 with TRBJ2-7; TRBD1 aligns across 7 bases. J lost 1 base, V lost 5 bases, and 8 bases had no gene match. The germline V gene encodes CDR1 PRHDT and CDR2 FYEKMQ (reference sequence). The CDR3 consists of 15 residues. The CDR3 bases are TGTGCCAGCAGCCGCCTCGGGACAGTATCCTACGAGCAGTACTTC. The encoded protein is CASSRLGTVSYEQYF. Full variable domain (outside the CDR3, taken from reference TRBV13 and TRBJ2-7): AAGVIQSPRHLIKEKRETATLKCYPIPRHDTVYWYQQGPGQDPQFLISFYEKMQSDKGSIPDRFSAQQFSDYHSELNMSSLELGDSALYFCASSRLGTVSYEQYFGPGTRLTVT.

Note on this clonotype: A much larger clone sits a single nucleotide away, making a read error possible. CDR3 DNA: TGTGCCTGGGGGGCCCGGGGTACCCACACTGAAGCTTTCTTT. This codes for CAWGARGTHTEAFF. The chain recombines TRBV30 with TRBJ1-1; D is perhaps TRBD1 (5 bases). Germline values: CDR1 GTSNPN, CDR2 SVGIG (reference sequence). V was pared by 5 bases and J by 3 bases, with 16 bases between. The CDR3 spans 14 residues.

This clonotype appeared many times. The rearrangement joins TRBV20-1 to TRBJ2-5, with 7 positions matching TRBD1. This CDR3 has 14 amino acids. With 0 bases clipped from V and 5 bases from J, the junction kept 6 bases outside the gene matches. The germline V gene encodes CDR1 DFQATT and CDR2 SNEGSKA (reference sequence). In DNA, the CDR3 is TGCAGTGCTAGAGATATCACAGGGGTGGAGACCCAGTACTTC. Its protein is CSARDITGVETQYF.

The gene calls are TRBV4-1 and TRBJ2-7, with unresolved D. The V gene's germline CDR1 is MGHRA and CDR2 YSYEKL. CDR3 length: 14 amino acids. Between the trimmed V and J ends, which lost 1 base and 1 base, there was a span of 8 bases. The CDR3 bases are TGCGCCAGCAGCCAAGTGGTTTCTTCCTACGAGCAGTACTTC. Translating it yields CASSQVVSSYEQYF.